These 21 T cell receptor beta chains originate from one sample sequenced in a study of beta chain features in type 1 diabetes. Overall study findings and caveats: Shortening of TCRB CDR3s, moderate but significant, appeared in all four CD4+ subsets of Type 1 diabetes patients.

The antigens for these receptors are not known. Expressed TCRB transcripts were sequenced after all isolated RNA was converted to cDNA. TCRdb keeps only in-frame clones here, not all; method: immunoSEQ multiplex PCR. Found here are 250,000 to 350,000 clones, 13% to 15% of them singletons; the top ten hold 0.015% to 0.02%. Input material: naive CD4+ T cells from blood. These receptors were taken from a man under 40 with type 1 diabetes.

This clone showed up just a few times. The genes are TRBV6-1 and TRBJ2-5, with 7 bases lining up with TRBD1. The germline V gene has CDR1 MNHNS and CDR2 SASEGT. This CDR3 spans 14 amino acids. J gave up 2 bases and V 7 bases, and 7 bases lay outside the gene matches. The DNA for the CDR3 is TGTGCCAGCATAGAAGGGACAGAACAAGAGACCCAGTACTTC. Translating it yields CASIEGTEQETQYF.

The CDR3 coding sequence is TGCGCCAGCAGCCCCAGCGAGGTGAGCTCCTACAATGAGCAGTTCTTC. This encodes CASSPSEVSSYNEQFF. The chain uses TRBV5-1 and TRBJ2-1; D gene ambiguous. The germline V gene has CDR1 SGHRS and CDR2 YFSETQ. CDR3 size: 16 residues. V lost 4 bases to trimming and J lost 0 bases, with 14 bases between them.

This chain uses TRBV27 with TRBJ2-3; TRBD1 is a possible D gene (7 bases). Germline CDR1 reads MNHEY; CDR2 reads SMNVEV (reference sequence). The CDR3 extends over 16 amino acids. The ends were cut back, 4 bases at V and 8 bases at J, with 22 bases in the middle. CDR3 sequence (DNA): TGTGCCAGCAGTTCCAGGGGGGTCCTCCGAGCTGGTACGCAGTATTTT. Encoded protein: CASSSRGVLRAGTQYF.

This clone was seen more than once but under ten times. The DNA of the CDR3 is TGTGCCAGCAGCATGGGGACAGGGCAGCCCCAGCATTTT. Translation gives CASSMGTGQPQHF. The genes are TRBV5-6 and TRBJ1-5; 9 bases are a match to TRBD1. The germline V gene has CDR1 SGHDT and CDR2 YYEEEE. Trimming cost V 4 bases and J 7 bases; bases outside gene matches: 3. This CDR3 is built from 13 residues.

Only a few counts were recorded for this clone. The V and J genes are TRBV7-9 and TRBJ1-2; TRBD1 matches at 7 bases. This CDR3 region has 14 residues. V lost 7 bases, J lost 5 bases, and 10 bases stayed unmatched. CDR1 SEHNR and CDR2 FQNEAQ come from the germline V gene (reference sequence). The CDR3 sequence is CASIQGTMSYGYTF. CDR3 DNA: TGTGCCAGCATACAGGGGACAATGTCTTATGGCTACACCTTC. Full variable domain (remainder filled in from reference TRBV7-9 and TRBJ1-2): DTGVSQNPRHKITKRGQNVTFRCDPISEHNRLYWYRQTLGQGPEFLTYFQNEAQLEKSRLLSDRFSAERPKGSFSTLEIQRTEQGDSAMYLCASIQGTMSYGYTFGSGTRLTVV.

V and J are TRBV10-3 and TRBJ2-3; TRBD2 aligns across 10 bases. Germline CDR1 and CDR2: ENHRY and SYGVKD. V lost 0 bases and J lost 2; bases outside the gene matches: 5. The CDR3 loop spans 17 amino acids. The CDR3 nucleotides are TGTGCCATCAGTGAGTCGATACTAGCGGGGATCACAGATACGCAGTATTTT. Protein product: CAISESILAGITDTQYF.

The sample holds a few counts of this clone. The chain combines TRBV21-1 with TRBJ2-3; TRBD1 reflects the table's D call only, with no check against the DNA. TRBV21-1 is classified as a pseudogene. CDR3 length: 14 amino acids. This CDR3 reads CASRTGTGEDTQYF. The CDR3 DNA is TGTGCCAGCAGGACGGGGACAGGGGAGGATACGCAGTATTTT.

In this sample, this clone turned up a few times. The chain has TRBV5-6 and TRBJ2-7; 7 nucleotides agree with TRBD1. V lost 2 bases to trimming and J lost 0 bases; unmatched junction nucleotides: 8. CDR1 SGHDT and CDR2 YYEEEE come from the germline V gene. This CDR3 is 16 amino acids long. The CDR3 nucleotides read TGTGCCAGCAGCTTTCCGGGACAGCGAACCTCCTACGAGCAGTACTTC. Translation: CASSFPGQRTSYEQYF.

The sample holds a few counts of this clone. The rearrangement links TRBV18 to TRBJ2-7, with TRBD2 as a possible D gene (6 bases). Germline-derived CDR1 and CDR2 are KGHSH and LQKENI. The CDR3 totals 15 residues. Trimming removed 4 bases at V and 4 bases at J, with 17 bases between. The chain's CDR3 is CASSLRRGSGYEQYF. The DNA for the CDR3 is TGTGCCAGCTCACTACGCCGGGGGTCTGGATACGAGCAGTACTTC.

V gene TRBV4-2 combines with J gene TRBJ2-7, with 7 positions matching TRBD2. Germline V CDR1 and CDR2: LGHNA, YNFKEQ. Unmatched junction bases numbered 17, after V lost 5 bases and J lost 7 bases. This CDR3 is 16 amino acids long. The CDR3 loop reads CASSFLRLARAGEQYF. The CDR3, as DNA: TGTGCCAGCAGCTTTTTAAGACTAGCCCGGGCGGGTGAGCAGTACTTC.

This clone was observed a few times. This sequence joins TRBV19 and TRBJ1-5, with D unresolved. Trimming cost V 1 base and J 4 bases, with 11 bases left between them. The CDR3 totals 15 residues. CDR1 and CDR2 (germline): LNHDA, SQIVND (reference sequence). CDR3 bases: TGTGCCAGTAGTATAGTACGGGGTTGGAATCAGCCCCAGCATTTT. Translating it yields CASSIVRGWNQPQHF.

This clone was counted between two and nine times. CDR3 nucleotides: TGTGCCAGCAGTTTATTTCGGCTAGCCCACGAGCAGTACTTC. This sequence encodes CASSLFRLAHEQYF. The chain carries TRBV28 and TRBJ2-7; TRBD2 might be the D (5 bases). Trimming left V 1 base short and J 5 bases short, with 12 bases between. From germline, CDR1 is MDHEN and CDR2 SYDVKM. The CDR3 spans 14 residues.

V usage is TRBV19 and J usage is TRBJ1-5; 9 nucleotides agree with TRBD1. The V and J ends lost 3 bases and 4 bases, in that order; junction bases with no gene match: 7. This CDR3 region has 16 residues. CDR1 LNHDA and CDR2 SQIVND come from the germline V gene (reference sequence). CDR3 sequence (DNA): TGTGCCAGTAGTATTTCCCGGGACAGGGTGAATCAGCCCCAGCATTTT. Amino acids: CASSISRDRVNQPQHF.

Only a few counts were recorded for this clone. The rearrangement joins TRBV18 to TRBJ1-5; 7 bases are a match to TRBD1. The CDR3 consists of 14 residues. V trimming: 4 bases; J trimming: 7 bases; junction bases outside the gene matches: 7. The germline CDR1 and CDR2 sequences are KGHSH and LQKENI. The CDR3 spells CASSLTGSNQPQHF. CDR3 coding DNA: TGTGCCAGCTCACTGACAGGGTCGAACCAGCCCCAGCATTTT.

This clone has a handful of counts. The rearrangement links TRBV30 to TRBJ1-2; 7 bases fit TRBD1. The CDR3 has 11 residues. Germline V gene data show CDR1 as GTSNPN and CDR2 as SVGIG (reference sequence). V was pared by 4 bases and J by 7 bases, with 3 bases of the junction left unmatched. The CDR3 sequence is CAWMRGPGYTF. The DNA for the CDR3 is TGTGCCTGGATGAGGGGGCCTGGCTACACCTTC.

The rearrangement joins TRBV10-3 to TRBJ1-5; the match to TRBD1 covers 7 bases. Per the germline V gene, CDR1 is ENHRY and CDR2 is SYGVKD. Germline trimming cut 3 bases from V and 11 bases from J; bases unmatched to any gene: 10. This CDR3 spans 14 amino acids. The CDR3 loop reads CAISEDRDSGAQHF. CDR3 DNA: TGTGCCATCAGTGAAGACAGGGATAGCGGGGCCCAGCATTTT.

This clone appeared a few times. Here the CDR3 reads CASSSELGSYEQYF. The CDR3 DNA is TGTGCCAGCTCATCCGAACTAGGTTCCTACGAGCAGTACTTC. The chain recombines TRBV18 with TRBJ2-7, with D possibly TRBD2 on 5 matching bases. V was shortened by 5 bases and J by 1 base, with 12 bases between the two germline ends. The CDR3 extends over 14 amino acids. Per germline, CDR1 KGHSH and CDR2 LQKENI.

The chain recombines TRBV5-1 with TRBJ1-4, with 11 bases that match TRBD1. CDR1 and CDR2 (germline): SGHRS, YFSETQ. V lost 4 bases and J lost 6; bases outside the gene matches: 5. The CDR3 is 15 residues long. The CDR3 bases are TGCGCCAGCAGCGGACCGGGACAGGGGGATGAAAAACTGTTTTTT. Encoded protein: CASSGPGQGDEKLFF.

Only a few counts were recorded for this clone. The rearrangement uses TRBV19 and TRBJ2-4; D is perhaps TRBD1 (5 bases). The CDR3 has 13 amino acids. V lost 6 bases and J 9 bases, leaving 15 bases between the germline ends. CDR1 LNHDA and CDR2 SQIVND come from the germline V gene (reference sequence). CDR3 sequence (DNA): TGTGCCAGTAGCATGGCCATCCAGGGCATTCAGTACTTC. As protein: CASSMAIQGIQYF.

This clone was detected only a few times. The chain uses TRBV28 and TRBJ2-7, with 10 bases identical to TRBD1. From germline, CDR1 is MDHEN and CDR2 SYDVKM. The CDR3 extends over 14 amino acids. J gave up 5 bases and V 3 bases, and 4 bases lay outside the gene matches. CDR3 DNA sequence: TGTGCCAGCAGTTTCTGGACAGGGGGGAACGAGCAGTACTTC. Its translation is CASSFWTGGNEQYF.

This clone was detected only a few times. The CDR3 sequence: CSVLGLAGTYNEQFF. The DNA of the CDR3 is TGCAGCGTCCTCGGCCTAGCGGGAACCTACAATGAGCAGTTCTTC. This chain uses TRBV29-1 with TRBJ2-1; 9 bases map to TRBD2. The germline V gene encodes CDR1 SQVTM and CDR2 ANQGSEA. V shed 6 bases and J 2 bases; nucleotides not matched to a gene: 8. The CDR3 runs 15 residues.